This T cell receptor beta chain was identified in a study of blood T cell repertoires in COVID-19. Overall study context: The United States, Italy and Spain provided the acute and convalescent COVID-19 samples.

The junction had 8 bases not matched to a gene; V was cut back by 4 bases and J by 4 bases. The CDR3 has 15 amino acids. Germline V gene data show CDR1 as MNHEY and CDR2 as SMNVEV (reference sequence). Assay used: immunoSEQ multiplex PCR; TCRdb lists only in-frame clones, some missing. The table shows 180,000 or so clones, with about 83% occurring only once. The chain links TRBV27 to TRBJ2-7, with 9 bases aligning to TRBD1. The source material was PBMCs or T cells enriched from blood (not recorded which). The sequence came from a woman aged 50 to 65 in a cohort exposed to, infected with or recovered from COVID-19 (not recorded which). CDR3 DNA: TGTGCCAGCAGTTCCCCAGGACAGGGGAGGTACGAGCAGTACTTC. As protein: CASSSPGQGRYEQYF.